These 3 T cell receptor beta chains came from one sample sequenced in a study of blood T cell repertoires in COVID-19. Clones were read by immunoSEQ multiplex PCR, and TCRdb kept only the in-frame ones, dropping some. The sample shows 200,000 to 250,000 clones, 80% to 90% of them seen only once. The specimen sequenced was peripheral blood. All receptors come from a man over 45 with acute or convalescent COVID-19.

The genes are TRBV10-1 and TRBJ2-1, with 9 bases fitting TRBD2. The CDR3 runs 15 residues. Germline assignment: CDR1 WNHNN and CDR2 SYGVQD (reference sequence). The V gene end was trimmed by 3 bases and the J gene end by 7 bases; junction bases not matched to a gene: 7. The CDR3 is CASSELAGGPNEQFF. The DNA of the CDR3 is TGCGCCAGCAGTGAACTTGCGGGGGGGCCAAATGAGCAGTTCTTC.

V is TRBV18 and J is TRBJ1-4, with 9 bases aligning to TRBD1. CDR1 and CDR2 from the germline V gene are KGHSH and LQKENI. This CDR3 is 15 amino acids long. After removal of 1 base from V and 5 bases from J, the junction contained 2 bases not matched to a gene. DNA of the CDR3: TGTGCCAGCTCACCACTCGGACAGGGGAATGAAAAACTGTTTTTT. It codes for CASSPLGQGNEKLFF.

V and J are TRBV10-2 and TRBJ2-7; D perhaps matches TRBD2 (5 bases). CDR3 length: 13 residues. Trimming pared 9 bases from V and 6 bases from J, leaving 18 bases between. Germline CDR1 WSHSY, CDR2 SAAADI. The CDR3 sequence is CASTVEVLREQYF. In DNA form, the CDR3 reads TGCGCCAGTACGGTGGAGGTCTTGCGCGAGCAGTACTTC.